This T cell receptor beta chain was found in a study of blood T cell repertoires in COVID-19. TCRdb's table, derived via immunoSEQ multiplex PCR, lists solely in-frame clones and lacks some. The data show about 210,000 clones, roughly 80% seen once. The CDR3 has 15 amino acids. CDR1 and CDR2 from the germline V gene are LNHDA and SQIVND (reference sequence). V lost 9 bases to trimming and J lost 2 bases; unmatched junction nucleotides: 11. One Seattle source followed patients from active infection through their disease course. This chain uses TRBV19 with TRBJ2-3; 7 nucleotides line up with TRBD2. Sequenced input: peripheral blood. The sequence was obtained from a woman between 65 and 79 years old with COVID-19, enrolled during active disease. CDR3 coding DNA: TGTGCCAGCGCCAAACGCGGGGGTAACACAGATACGCAGTATTTT. Its translation is CASAKRGGNTDTQYF.